A single sample is the source of the 24 T cell receptor beta chains below, sequenced in a study of T cell clonotyping in hematopoietic cell transplantation. This table comes from immunoSEQ multiplex PCR, and its TCRdb copy is limited to in-frame clones, with some not included. The sample comprises some 17,000 clones, about nine tenths of which are singletons, and 2.5% to 3.5% rests with the top ten. The sequenced material came from peripheral blood mononuclear cells. These receptors all come from a man in his forties or fifties in good health. Some clones in this sample may be carry-over from other donors' samples.

V is TRBV9 and J is TRBJ1-2, with D uncertain. The V end lost 0 bases, the J end lost 8 bases, and 17 bases lay between the germline ends. Germline V gene sequence: CDR1 SGDLS, CDR2 YYNGEE. The CDR3 has 15 amino acids. The CDR3: CASSVGVNSAGGYTF. The CDR3 DNA follows: TGTGCCAGCAGCGTAGGTGTTAACAGTGCCGGCGGCTACACCTTC.

The chain is built from TRBV7-3 and TRBJ2-5, with a tentative D call TRBD2 (5 bases). Germline CDR1 reads SGHTA; CDR2 reads FQGTGA. The CDR3 length is 14 residues. V gave up 4 bases and J gave up 2 bases, with 11 bases separating them. The chain's CDR3 is CASSSNGDQETQYF. The CDR3 DNA is TGTGCCAGCAGCTCAAACGGGGATCAAGAGACCCAGTACTTC.

V is TRBV2 and J is TRBJ1-6; no clear D gene. V was clipped by 10 bases and J by 5 bases, with 9 bases between them. Germline V gene lookup returns CDR1 SNHLY and CDR2 FYNNEI. The CDR3 runs to 12 residues. The DNA of the CDR3 is TGTGCCACCGGGCTTAATAATTCACCCCTCCACTTT. Protein sequence: CATGLNNSPLHF. Full variable domain (outside the CDR3, taken from reference TRBV2 and TRBJ1-6): EPEVTQTPSHQVTQMGQEVILRCVPISNHLYFYWYRQILGQKVEFLVSFYNNEISEKSEIFDDQFSVERPDGSNFTLKIRSTKLEDSAMYFCATGLNNSPLHFGNGTRLTVT.

CDR3 residues: CASQTSNQPQHF. CDR3 DNA sequence: TGTGCCAGTCAAACTAGCAATCAGCCCCAGCATTTT. The chain uses TRBV6-6 and TRBJ1-5; D gene uncertain. Germline CDR1 MNHNY, CDR2 SVGAGI (reference sequence). The CDR3 extends over 12 amino acids. V was trimmed by 9 bases and J by 0 bases, leaving 6 bases between them.

The table lists this clone with a count of one. The rearrangement links TRBV6-5 to TRBJ2-5; 7 bases align to TRBD1. V trimming: 6 bases; J trimming: 3 bases; junction bases outside the gene matches: 10. Looked up from germline, CDR1 is MNHEY and CDR2 is SVGAGI. CDR3 size: 15 residues. CDR3 in amino acids: CASSRGTAYKETQYF. In DNA form, the CDR3 reads TGTGCCAGCAGCAGGGGGACAGCGTACAAAGAGACCCAGTACTTC.

This clone appeared once. The chain combines TRBV29-1 with TRBJ2-3; D may be TRBD2 (7 bases). V gave up 7 bases and J gave up 6 bases, with 17 bases separating them. The V gene's germline CDR1 is SQVTM and CDR2 ANQGSEA. The CDR3 loop spans 13 amino acids. The CDR3, as DNA: TGCAGCGGGCGGGGGCCCTCTCGGGATACGCAGTATTTT. Amino acid sequence: CSGRGPSRDTQYF.

The CDR3 reads CASSPNYRIDTDTQYF. In nucleotides, the CDR3 is TGTGCCAGCAGCCCTAACTACCGAATCGACACAGATACGCAGTATTTT. The chain recombines TRBV7-3 with TRBJ2-3, with unresolved D. Germline CDR1 is SGHTA and CDR2 is FQGTGA. Trimming removed 5 bases at V and 2 bases at J, with 17 bases between. The CDR3 consists of 16 residues.

This chain uses TRBV7-9 with TRBJ2-3; tentatively, D is TRBD1 (5 bases). V lost 2 bases and J lost 6, with 9 bases in between. CDR1 SEHNR and CDR2 FQNEAQ come from the germline V gene (reference sequence). The CDR3 is 13 amino acids. The DNA of the CDR3 is TGTGCCAGCAGCTTAAGCAGGGCGGATACGCAGTATTTT. It encodes CASSLSRADTQYF.

The genes are TRBV28 and TRBJ1-1, with 9 bases fitting TRBD1. The V gene's germline CDR1 is MDHEN and CDR2 SYDVKM. There are 16 residues in the CDR3. J was trimmed by 4 bases and V by 5 bases; bases with no gene match: 11. CDR3 protein: CASSLGQGRVSTEAFF. In nucleotides, the CDR3 is TGTGCCAGCAGTCTAGGACAGGGGAGGGTAAGCACTGAAGCTTTCTTT.

The chain joins TRBV11-3 to TRBJ2-7, with a tentative D call TRBD1 (6 bases). V was cut by 5 bases and J by 4 bases, with 9 bases left in between. The CDR3 length is 12 residues. Germline loops: CDR1 SGHNT, CDR2 YENEEA. CDR3 DNA sequence: TGTGCCAGCAGCCTCAGGGGATACGAGCAGTACTTC. Translation: CASSLRGYEQYF.

The chain has TRBV30 and TRBJ1-2; tentative D call: TRBD1 (6 bases). The V end was cut by 5 bases, the J end by 6 bases, with 10 bases between. The CDR3 covers 11 residues. In germline, CDR1 is GTSNPN, CDR2 SVGIG (reference sequence). The CDR3 coding sequence is TGTGCCTGGCCAGGGGAGGATGGCTACACCTTC. Its protein is CAWPGEDGYTF.

The table lists this clone with a few counts. The chain employs TRBV5-1 and TRBJ2-7, with 7 nucleotides matching TRBD2. The CDR3 length is 14 residues. V was pared by 5 bases and J by 6 bases, with 11 bases of the junction left unmatched. Germline V lookup: CDR1 SGHRS, CDR2 YFSETQ. In DNA form, the CDR3 reads TGCGCCAGCAGACCCACACCCGGGGGGTCCGAGCAGTACTTC. It specifies CASRPTPGGSEQYF.

The chain recombines TRBV19 with TRBJ1-1; D is possibly TRBD1 (6 bases). The CDR3 is made up of 13 amino acids. Germline V CDR1 and CDR2: LNHDA, SQIVND (reference sequence). The ends were cut back, 10 bases at V and 5 bases at J, with 17 bases in the middle. CDR3 sequence reads: CATTGGALTEAFF. CDR3 in DNA: TGTGCCACAACGGGGGGCGCGCTTACTGAAGCTTTCTTT.

V is TRBV5-6 and J is TRBJ1-2; D is unresolved. Germline V gene lookup returns CDR1 SGHDT and CDR2 YYEEEE. The V end lost 0 bases, the J end lost 4 bases, and 13 bases lay between the germline ends. This CDR3 has 15 residues. CDR3 DNA: TGTGCCAGCAGCTTGGCCCCACAGAGCTTCTATGGCTACACCTTC. It specifies CASSLAPQSFYGYTF.

The chain combines TRBV28 with TRBJ1-6; 9 nucleotides match TRBD1. V lost 8 bases, J lost 10 bases, and 9 bases stayed unmatched. CDR3 size: 14 residues. Looked up from germline, CDR1 is MDHEN and CDR2 is SYDVKM. The CDR3 sequence: CASGIGQGRSPLHF. The DNA for the CDR3 is TGTGCCAGCGGAATAGGACAGGGGAGATCACCCCTCCACTTT. The complete variable domain, with remaining parts taken from reference TRBV28 and TRBJ1-6, reads DVKVTQSSRYLVKRTGEKVFLECVQDMDHENMFWYRQDPGLGLRLIYFSYDVKMKEKGDIPEGYSVSREKKERFSLILESASTNQTSMYLCASGIGQGRSPLHFGNGTRLTVT.

About this clone: One junction end does not reproduce the germline sequence, and a read error may be involved. The chain links TRBV5-1 to TRBJ1-6; D remains ambiguous. The CDR3 runs to 12 residues. Germline lookup yields CDR1 SGHRS and CDR2 YFSETQ. The CDR3 here is CASRLTNSPLHF. As DNA, the CDR3 is TGCGCCAGCCGCTTGACCAATTCACCCCTCCACTTT.

The chain recombines TRBV27 with TRBJ2-7, with D unclear. The germline V gene encodes CDR1 MNHEY and CDR2 SMNVEV (reference sequence). This CDR3 is built from 12 residues. V gave up 0 bases and J gave up 4 bases, with 4 bases separating them. Written as DNA, the CDR3 is TGTGCCAGCAGTTTATCGGGATACGAGCAGTACTTC. It translates to CASSLSGYEQYF.

The V call is TRBV28, the J call TRBJ1-6; 9 nucleotides align to TRBD1. CDR3 length: 17 residues. V shed 2 bases, J shed 4 bases, and the junction held 6 bases outside the gene matches. The germline V gene has CDR1 MDHEN and CDR2 SYDVKM. As DNA, the CDR3 is TGTGCCAGCAGTTTACTGACAGGGGGTAAATATAATTCACCCCTCCACTTT. The encoded protein is CASSLLTGGKYNSPLHF.

The rearrangement links TRBV9 to TRBJ2-3; TRBD1 might be the D (6 bases). The CDR3 has 15 amino acids. Germline V gives CDR1 SGDLS, CDR2 YYNGEE. Between the trimmed V and J ends, which lost 4 bases and 0 bases, there was a span of 12 bases. The DNA of the CDR3 is TGTGCCAGCAGCCCCGGGACACTAAGCACAGATACGCAGTATTTT. It codes for CASSPGTLSTDTQYF.

This clone was recorded a few times. The chain recombines TRBV5-6 with TRBJ1-1, with TRBD1 matching over 7 bases. Germline CDR1 reads SGHDT; CDR2 reads YYEEEE. V dropped 1 base and J dropped 5; count of bases not matched to a gene: 2. The CDR3 runs 13 residues. In DNA form, the CDR3 reads TGTGCCAGCAGCTTGCAGGGGGGGACTGAAGCTTTCTTT. Translating it yields CASSLQGGTEAFF.

The J gene is TRBJ2-3, the V gene TRBV9, with D uncertain. The CDR3 extends over 16 amino acids. CDR1 and CDR2 from the germline V gene are SGDLS and YYNGEE. Between the trimmed V and J ends, which lost 0 bases and 0 bases, there was a span of 11 bases. The CDR3 sequence: CASSVGLTASTDTQYF. The CDR3 DNA reads as TGTGCCAGCAGCGTAGGGCTGACGGCTAGCACAGATACGCAGTATTTT.

CDR3: CASSSGQTQYF. DNA for the CDR3: TGTGCCAGCAGCTCAGGACAGACCCAGTACTTC. V is TRBV5-6 and J is TRBJ2-5; unclear D gene. Germline V CDR1 and CDR2: SGHDT, YYEEEE. The CDR3 runs 11 residues. Trimming removed 3 bases at V and 6 bases at J, with 6 bases between.

This clone was seen only a few times. The chain joins TRBV5-8 to TRBJ2-7; D is uncertain. The CDR3 is 15 amino acids. Trimming shortened V by 0 bases and J by 1 base, and 11 bases separated the two germline ends. Germline values: CDR1 SGHTS, CDR2 YDEGEE. The CDR3, as DNA: TGTGCCAGCAGCTTGGGAGGTCCAGGTTCCTACGAGCAGTACTTC. Translating gives CASSLGGPGSYEQYF. Filled out from reference TRBV5-8 and TRBJ2-7, the complete variable domain reads EAGVTQSPTHLIKTRGQQATLRCSPISGHTSVYWYQQALGLGLQFLLWYDEGEERNRGNFPPRFSGRQFPNYSSELNVNALELEDSALYLCASSLGGPGSYEQYFGPGTRLTVT.

The genes are TRBV5-4 and TRBJ1-2, with a possible D match to TRBD1 (6 bases). The CDR3 loop spans 16 amino acids. Germline CDR1 and CDR2: SGHNT and YYREEE (reference sequence). Trimming left V 4 bases short and J 2 bases short, with 18 bases between. The CDR3 DNA follows: TGTGCCAGCAGCCTGGGGAGCAGGACAGTGAACTATGGCTACACCTTC. This translates into CASSLGSRTVNYGYTF.